The clone carrying this T cell receptor beta chain was seen a few times. Its antigen is unidentified. These data originate in a study of blood T cells in healthy people across ages. V lost 4 bases and J 3 bases, leaving 13 bases between the germline ends. The CDR3 length is 14 residues. Germline CDR1 DFQATT, CDR2 SNEGSKA (reference sequence). Primed by a sample-barcoded 5' primer and a J-beta primer mix, a second PCR proceeded for about 6 to 12 cycles. TCRdb analysed the 5' RACE reads with MiXCR anew, one entry per CDR3 protein. The table includes about 940,000 distinct CDR3 sequences, about 44% detected once. Study results and limitations: Because donor CMV status was unknown, expanded clonotype changes were possibly confounded.

V and J are TRBV20-1 and TRBJ1-5; D perhaps matches TRBD1 (6 bases). Material: blood. The TCR comes from a young man in good health. Written as DNA, the CDR3 is TGCAGTGCTAAAGACAGGCGAACCAATCAGCCCCAGCATTTT. This sequence encodes CSAKDRRTNQPQHF.